Sequencing of this TCR beta chain was carried out in a study of T cells in Graves' hyperthyroidism and ophthalmopathy. The overall study: Peripheral blood was collected at initial diagnosis, before any treatment. Study-level results: Among thyroid clonotypes expanded above 0.001, most also appeared in blood. By a 13 V-J model, ophthalmopathy was set apart from stable hyperthyroidism.

The PBMCs had their origin in roughly 9.4 ml of fresh peripheral blood. In germline, CDR1 is SEHNR, CDR2 FQNEAQ (reference sequence). The V and J ends lost 1 base and 2 bases respectively, with 5 bases between them. The CDR3 sequence is 13 residues long. In this sample, this clonotype turned up many times. Its cognate antigen is unknown. From RNA transcripts, TCR beta CDR3 regions were amplified. RT-PCR in the first round (using the HTBI primer set) targeted the TCR CDR3. Each CDR3 protein is one row after TCRdb ran MiXCR on the multiplex PCR reads. The repertoire consists of roughly 640,000 distinct CDR3 sequences, with roughly a sixth occurring once and the leading ten covering 3% to 4%.

The genes are TRBV7-9 and TRBJ2-5, with a tentative D call TRBD2 (5 bases). Sequencing used blood. The source of this sequence is a middle-aged woman with Graves' ophthalmopathy. In DNA form, the CDR3 reads TGTGCCAGCAGCTTAGGGACTCAAGAGACCCAGTACTTC. Residues: CASSLGTQETQYF.